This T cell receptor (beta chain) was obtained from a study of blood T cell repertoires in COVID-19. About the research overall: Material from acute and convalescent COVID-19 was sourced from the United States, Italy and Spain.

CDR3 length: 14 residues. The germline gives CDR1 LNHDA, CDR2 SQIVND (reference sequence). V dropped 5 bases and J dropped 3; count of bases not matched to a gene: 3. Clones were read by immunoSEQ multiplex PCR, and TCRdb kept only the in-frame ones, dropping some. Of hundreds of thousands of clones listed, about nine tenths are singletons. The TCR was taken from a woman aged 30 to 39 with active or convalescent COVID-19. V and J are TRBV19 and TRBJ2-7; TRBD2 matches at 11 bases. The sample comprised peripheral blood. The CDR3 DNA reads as TGTGCCAGTAGTGAAACTAGCGGGGGCTACGAGCAGTACTTC. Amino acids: CASSETSGGYEQYF.